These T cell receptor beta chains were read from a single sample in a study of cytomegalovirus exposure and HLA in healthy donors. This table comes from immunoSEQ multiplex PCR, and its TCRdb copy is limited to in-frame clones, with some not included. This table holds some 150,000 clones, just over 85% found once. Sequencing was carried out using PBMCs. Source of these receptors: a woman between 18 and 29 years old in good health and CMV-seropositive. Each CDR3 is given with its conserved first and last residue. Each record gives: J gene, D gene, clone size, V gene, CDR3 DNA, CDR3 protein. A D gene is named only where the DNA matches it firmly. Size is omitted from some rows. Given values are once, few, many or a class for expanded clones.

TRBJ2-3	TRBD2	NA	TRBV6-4	TGTGCCAGCAGTGATGGGCTAGCGGGAGGGCCTGCGTATTTT	CASSDGLAGGPAYF
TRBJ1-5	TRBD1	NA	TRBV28	TGTGCCAGCAGCCGGACAGGGGATACTCAGCCCCAGCATTTT	CASSRTGDTQPQHF
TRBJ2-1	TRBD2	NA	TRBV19	TGTGCCAGTAGTATTAGGCTAGCGGGCTTAAATGAGCAGTTCTTC	CASSIRLAGLNEQFF
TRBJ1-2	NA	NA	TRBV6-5	TGTGCGGGGGGGCGGAACTATGGCTACACCTTC	CAGGRNYGYTF
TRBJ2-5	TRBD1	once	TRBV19	TGTGCCAGTAGTAGGGACAGGGAAGAGACCCAGTACTTC	CASSRDREETQYF
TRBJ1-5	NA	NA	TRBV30	TGTGCCTGGAACCGACAGACCAATCAGCCCCAGCATTTT	CAWNRQTNQPQHF
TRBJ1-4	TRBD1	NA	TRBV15	TGTGCCACCAGCAGAAAACAGGGGGCGAAAGAAAAACTGTTTTTT	CATSRKQGAKEKLFF
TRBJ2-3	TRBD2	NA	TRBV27	TGTGCCAGCAGTTTCGCTACCTGGGGGGGTAAGACAGATACGCAGTATTTT	CASSFATWGGKTDTQYF
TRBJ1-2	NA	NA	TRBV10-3	TGTGCCATTAGAACAGGATATGGCTACACCTTC	CAIRTGYGYTF
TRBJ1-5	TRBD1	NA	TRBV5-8	TGTGCCAGCAGCTCAGGGGGCAGGCAGCCCCAGCATTTT	CASSSGGRQPQHF
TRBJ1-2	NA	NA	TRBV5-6	TGTGCCAGCAGCCCCGGGGGGGCAACCGGAATCAACTATGGCTACACCTTC	CASSPGGATGINYGYTF
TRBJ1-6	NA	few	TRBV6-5	TGTGCCAGCAGCAGACAGCCCGCTAATTCACCCCTCCACTTT	CASSRQPANSPLHF
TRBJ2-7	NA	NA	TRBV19	TGTGCCAGTAGTCCCACTCTTCATCTCTCCTACGAGCAGTACTTC	CASSPTLHLSYEQYF
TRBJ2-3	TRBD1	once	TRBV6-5	TGTGCCAGCAGTCGGGACAGGGAAACAGATACGCAGTATTTT	CASSRDRETDTQYF
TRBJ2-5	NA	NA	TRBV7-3	TGTGCCAGCAGCAAAAGGGGAGGAGAGACCCAGTACTTC	CASSKRGGETQYF
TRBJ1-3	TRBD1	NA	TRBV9	TGTGCCAGCAGCGTAGGGTCCGGGACAGCCGGAAACACCATATATTTT	CASSVGSGTAGNTIYF
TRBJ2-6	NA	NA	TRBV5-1	TGCGCCAGCAGCTTGTCGCGGGGAAGCTCTGGGGCCAACGTCCTGACTTTC	CASSLSRGSSGANVLTF